This paragraph covers one TCR beta chain sequence. This sample is part of a study of shared clonotypes between healthy human individuals. Looked up from germline, CDR1 is MNHEY and CDR2 is SVGAGI. The V and J ends lost 6 bases and 1 base respectively, with 12 bases between them. The CDR3 covers 15 residues. The data were produced by immunoSEQ multiplex PCR, yet TCRdb's version contains in-frame clones alone and is incomplete. Of approximately 2.5 million clones listed, 85% to 95% were seen once; the top ten hold around 0.14%. The V and J genes are TRBV6-5 and TRBJ2-2; D perhaps matches TRBD1 (5 bases). The sequence was obtained from a young man in good health. Material: naive CD4+ T cells sorted from blood. Noted subset: CD45RA+ positively selected. The CDR3 bases are TGTGCCAGCAGCCCCAGGGATGGGAACACCGGGGAGCTGTTTTTT. Amino acid sequence: CASSPRDGNTGELFF.